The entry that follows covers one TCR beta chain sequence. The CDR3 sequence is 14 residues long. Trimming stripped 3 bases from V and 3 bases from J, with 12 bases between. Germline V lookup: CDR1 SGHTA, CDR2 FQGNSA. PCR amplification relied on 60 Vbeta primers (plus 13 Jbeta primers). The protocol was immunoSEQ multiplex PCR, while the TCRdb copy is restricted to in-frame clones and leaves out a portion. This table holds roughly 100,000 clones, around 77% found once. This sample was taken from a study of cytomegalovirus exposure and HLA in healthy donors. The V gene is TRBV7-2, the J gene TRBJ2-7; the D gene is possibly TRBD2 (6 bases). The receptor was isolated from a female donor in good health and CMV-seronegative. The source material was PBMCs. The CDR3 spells CASSFSRTNYEQYF. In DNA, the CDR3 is TGTGCCAGCAGCTTTTCCCGGACTAACTACGAGCAGTACTTC.